This is a list of T cell receptor beta chains from one sample in a study of T-cell memory formation after mild COVID-19. TCRdb re-called the 5' RACE reads through MiXCR, storing one row per CDR3 protein. The sample includes about 470,000 distinct CDR3 sequences, approximately 23% of them seen just once. Specimen: PBMCs or a T cell subset sorted from them (not recorded which). The receptors here all came from an adult woman who had mild COVID-19 (a few samples of this study predate the infection). Cell type and time point are not known. CDR3s include the opening cysteine and the closing phenylalanine or tryptophan. The size entry is marked missing in some rows and otherwise reads once, few, many or a size class.

V gene	J gene	clone size	CDR3 protein
TRBV20-1	TRBJ2-3	-	CSPVSGGSDTQYF
TRBV6-5	TRBJ2-3	-	CASSPNRLAGSDTQYF
TRBV5-1	TRBJ2-3	few	CASSLDRLTDTQYF
TRBV12-3/TRBV12-4	TRBJ2-2	-	CASSWRQTANTGELFF
TRBV19	TRBJ2-2	-	CASSIGSLMGGELFF
TRBV7-3	TRBJ2-7	few	CASSLTSGNYEQYF
TRBV7-2	TRBJ2-3	few	CASSLLREWVTDTQYF
TRBV14	TRBJ2-3	-	CASSQDIRDRGTDTQYF
TRBV20-1	TRBJ2-1	-	CSAPGTGAFNEQFF
TRBV24-1	TRBJ1-1	-	CATSDFPNTEAFF
TRBV4-2	TRBJ1-5	-	CASSQDGDLMQPQHF
TRBV11-2	TRBJ2-7	few	CASSVLSSTFYEQYF